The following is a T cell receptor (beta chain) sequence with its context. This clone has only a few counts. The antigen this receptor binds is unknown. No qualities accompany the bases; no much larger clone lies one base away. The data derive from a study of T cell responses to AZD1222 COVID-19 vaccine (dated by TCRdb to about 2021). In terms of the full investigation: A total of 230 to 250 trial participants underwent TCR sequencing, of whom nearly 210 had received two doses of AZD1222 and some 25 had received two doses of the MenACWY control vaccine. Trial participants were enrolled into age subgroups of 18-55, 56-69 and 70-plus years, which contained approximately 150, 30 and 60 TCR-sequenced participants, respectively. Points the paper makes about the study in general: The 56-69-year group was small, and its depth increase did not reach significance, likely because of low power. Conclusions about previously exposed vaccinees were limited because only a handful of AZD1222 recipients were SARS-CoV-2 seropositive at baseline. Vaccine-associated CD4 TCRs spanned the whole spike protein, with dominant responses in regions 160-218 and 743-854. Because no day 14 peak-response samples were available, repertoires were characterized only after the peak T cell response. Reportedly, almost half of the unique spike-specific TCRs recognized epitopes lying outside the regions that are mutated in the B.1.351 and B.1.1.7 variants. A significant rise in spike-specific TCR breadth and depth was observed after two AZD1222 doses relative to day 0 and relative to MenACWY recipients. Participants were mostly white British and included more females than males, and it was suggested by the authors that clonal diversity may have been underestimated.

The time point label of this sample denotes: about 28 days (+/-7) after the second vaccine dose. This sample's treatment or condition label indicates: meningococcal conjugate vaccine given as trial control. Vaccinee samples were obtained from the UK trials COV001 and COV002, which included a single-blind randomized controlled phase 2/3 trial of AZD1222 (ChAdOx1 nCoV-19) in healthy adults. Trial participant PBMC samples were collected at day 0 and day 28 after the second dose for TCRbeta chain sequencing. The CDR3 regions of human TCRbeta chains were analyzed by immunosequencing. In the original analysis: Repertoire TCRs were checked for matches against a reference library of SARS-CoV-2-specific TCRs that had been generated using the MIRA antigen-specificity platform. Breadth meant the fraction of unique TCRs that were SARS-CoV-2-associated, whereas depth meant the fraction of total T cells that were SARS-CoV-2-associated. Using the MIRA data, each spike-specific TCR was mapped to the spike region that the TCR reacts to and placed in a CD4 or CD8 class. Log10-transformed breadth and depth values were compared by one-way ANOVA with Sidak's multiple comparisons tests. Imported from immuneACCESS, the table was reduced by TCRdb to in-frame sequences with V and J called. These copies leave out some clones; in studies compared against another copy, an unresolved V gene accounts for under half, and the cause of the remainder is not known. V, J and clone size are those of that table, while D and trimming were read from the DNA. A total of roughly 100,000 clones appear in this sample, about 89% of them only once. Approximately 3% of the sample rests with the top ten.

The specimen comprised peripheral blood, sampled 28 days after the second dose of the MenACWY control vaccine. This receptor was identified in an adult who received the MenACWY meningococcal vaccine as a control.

The sequenced DNA: TGTGCCAGCGCCAGGGGGCCAACCGGGGAGCTGTTTTTT. Translated, it reads CASARGPTGELFF. The chain was built from TRBV7-2 and TRBJ2-2; 8 central bases correspond to TRBD1. Clipping removes 8 bases from V and 5 bases from J, with 4 as the unmatched junction base count. Measured from the cysteine to the phenylalanine, the CDR3 is 13 residues long. CDR3 DNA only is kept here, 39 bases in frame from base 1. Sequences SGHTA (CDR1) and FQGNSA (CDR2) are obtained from the germline V gene.